This TCR beta chain was captured in a study of blood T cells in healthy people across ages. As for this clonotype: What it recognizes is unknown.

Drawn from each donor were roughly 9.4 milliliters of peripheral blood. Study results and caveats: Long-lived and aged donors differed, with more naive CD4+ cells and higher diversity in the long-lived. Measured against age, TCR beta diversity per million T cells decreased in a roughly linear manner.

This CDR3 spans 13 amino acids. V dropped 4 bases and J dropped 1; count of bases not matched to a gene: 1. The germline V gene has CDR1 SGHRS and CDR2 YFSETQ. A second PCR of 7 to 11 cycles used a sample-barcoded 5' primer and a J-beta primer mix. MiXCR, run by TCRdb on the 5' RACE reads, gives a single entry per CDR3 protein. The profile shows some 1.7 million distinct CDR3 sequences, approximately 30% of them singletons. This clonotype originated in a woman younger than 45 in good health. V usage is TRBV5-1 and J usage is TRBJ1-2; 7 positions match TRBD1. The sample was blood. In DNA, the CDR3 is TGCGCCAGCAGCGACAGGGTTAACTATGGCTACACCTTC. It is translated as CASSDRVNYGYTF.